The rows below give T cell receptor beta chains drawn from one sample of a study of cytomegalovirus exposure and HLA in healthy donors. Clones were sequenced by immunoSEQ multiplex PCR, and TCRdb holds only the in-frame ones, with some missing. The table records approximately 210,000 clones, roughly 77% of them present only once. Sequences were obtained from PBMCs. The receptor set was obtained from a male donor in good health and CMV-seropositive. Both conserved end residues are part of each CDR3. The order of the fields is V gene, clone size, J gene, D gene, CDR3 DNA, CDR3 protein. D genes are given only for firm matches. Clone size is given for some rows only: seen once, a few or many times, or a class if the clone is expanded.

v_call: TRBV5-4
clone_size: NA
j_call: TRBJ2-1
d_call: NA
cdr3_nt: TGTGCCAGCAGCTTGGGCACAGCGGTCAATGAGCAGTTCTTC
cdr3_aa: CASSLGTAVNEQFF

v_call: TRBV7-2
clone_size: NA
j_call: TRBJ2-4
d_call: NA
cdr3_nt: TGTGCCAGCAGCTTATCGGTCCTAGCCAAAAACATTCAGTACTTC
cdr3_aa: CASSLSVLAKNIQYF

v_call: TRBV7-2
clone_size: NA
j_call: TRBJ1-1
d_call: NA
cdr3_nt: TGTGCCAGCAGCTTCCGTCAGGTGAACACTGAAGCTTTCTTT
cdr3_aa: CASSFRQVNTEAFF

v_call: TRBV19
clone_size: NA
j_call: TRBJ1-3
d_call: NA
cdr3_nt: TGTGCCAGTAACCGAGACGGACTCTCTGGAAACACCATATATTTT
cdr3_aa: CASNRDGLSGNTIYF

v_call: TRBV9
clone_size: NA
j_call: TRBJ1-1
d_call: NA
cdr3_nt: TGTGCCAGCAGCGGAGAAACGACAGTAGGTGAAGCTTTCTTT
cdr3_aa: CASSGETTVGEAFF

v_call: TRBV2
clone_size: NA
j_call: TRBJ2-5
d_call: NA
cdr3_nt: TGTGCCAGCAGTGAGGACAGAGCCTTGGAGACCCAGTACTTC
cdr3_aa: CASSEDRALETQYF

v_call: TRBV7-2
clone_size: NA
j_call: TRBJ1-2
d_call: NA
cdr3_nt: TGTGCCAGCAGCCCACCGGGCGGGAATCTGGCCTATGGCTACACCTTC
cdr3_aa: CASSPPGGNLAYGYTF

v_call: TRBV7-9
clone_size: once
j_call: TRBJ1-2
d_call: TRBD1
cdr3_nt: TGTGCCAGCAGCTTAGATGAGGGACAGTTAAACTATGGCTACACCTTC
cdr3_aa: CASSLDEGQLNYGYTF

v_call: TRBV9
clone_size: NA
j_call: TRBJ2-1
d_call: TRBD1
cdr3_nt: TGTGCCAGCAGCGTAGGAGGACAGGGTTTCGATGAGCAGTTCTTC
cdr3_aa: CASSVGGQGFDEQFF

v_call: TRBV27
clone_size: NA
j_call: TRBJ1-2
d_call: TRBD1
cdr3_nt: TGTGCCAGCGGCCCTACAGGGGGCTATGGCTACACCTTC
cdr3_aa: CASGPTGGYGYTF

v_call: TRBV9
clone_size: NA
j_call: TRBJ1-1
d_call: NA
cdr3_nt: TGTGCCAGCAGCCCCCCTACGGTATTCACTGAAGCTTTCTTT
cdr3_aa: CASSPPTVFTEAFF

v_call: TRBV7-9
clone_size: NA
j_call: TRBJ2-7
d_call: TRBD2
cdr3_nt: TGTGCCAGCAGCTTCGGGAGGGGAGAGCAGTACTTC
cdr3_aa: CASSFGRGEQYF

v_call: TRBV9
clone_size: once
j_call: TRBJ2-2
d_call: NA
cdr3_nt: TGTGCCAGCAGCGCGATGGGGGCCGCGAACACCGGGGAGCTGTTTTTT
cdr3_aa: CASSAMGAANTGELFF

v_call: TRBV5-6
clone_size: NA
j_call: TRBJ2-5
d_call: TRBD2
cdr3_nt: TGTGCCAGCAGCCCGGGGACTAGCTCGGGGGAGACCCAGTACTTC
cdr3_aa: CASSPGTSSGETQYF

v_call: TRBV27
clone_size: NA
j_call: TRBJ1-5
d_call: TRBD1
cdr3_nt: TGTGCCAGCAGTACCACAGGGGGCCTTCAGCCCCAGCATTTT
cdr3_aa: CASSTTGGLQPQHF

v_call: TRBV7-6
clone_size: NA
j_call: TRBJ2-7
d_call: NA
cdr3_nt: TGTGCCAGCAGCTTAGGGGCAGACTACGAGCAGTACTTC
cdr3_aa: CASSLGADYEQYF

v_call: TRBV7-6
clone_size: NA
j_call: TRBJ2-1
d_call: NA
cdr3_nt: TGTGCCAGCAGCCTCCCGGGGGGCCCCAATGAGCAGTTCTTC
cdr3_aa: CASSLPGGPNEQFF

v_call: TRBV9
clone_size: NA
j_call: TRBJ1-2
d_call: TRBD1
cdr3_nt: TGTGCCAGCAGCGGGCGAAGTAGGGACAGGGCCACCTTC
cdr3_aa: CASSGRSRDRATF

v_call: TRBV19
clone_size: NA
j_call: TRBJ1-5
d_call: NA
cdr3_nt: TGTGCCAGTAGGGAGGGCCCTTATAGCAATCAGCCCCAGCATTTT
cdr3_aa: CASREGPYSNQPQHF

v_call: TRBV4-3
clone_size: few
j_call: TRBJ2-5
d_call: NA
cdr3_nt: TGCGCCAGCAGCCCCCGGGGCAGGGGTGCACAAGAGACCCAGTACTTC
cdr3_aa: CASSPRGRGAQETQYF

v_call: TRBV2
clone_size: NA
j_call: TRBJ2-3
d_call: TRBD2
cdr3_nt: TGTGCCAGCAGTGAAGGGGGGGGGAGGACAGATACGCAGTATTTT
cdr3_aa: CASSEGGGRTDTQYF

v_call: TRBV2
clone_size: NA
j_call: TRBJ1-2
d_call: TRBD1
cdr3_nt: TGTGCCAGCAGCAGACAGGGAGCAGTTGGCTACACCTTC
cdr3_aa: CASSRQGAVGYTF

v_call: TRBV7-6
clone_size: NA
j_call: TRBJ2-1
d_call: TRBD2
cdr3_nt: TGTGCCAGCAGCTTAGCTGAAGGACTAGCTCATAATGAGCAGTTCTTC
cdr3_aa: CASSLAEGLAHNEQFF

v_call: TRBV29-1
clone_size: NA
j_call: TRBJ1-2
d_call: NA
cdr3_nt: TGCAGCGTTGAAGAGGGCAGGGTATATGGCTACACCTTC
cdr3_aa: CSVEEGRVYGYTF

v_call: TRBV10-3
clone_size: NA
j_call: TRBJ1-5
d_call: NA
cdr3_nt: TGTGCCATCAGCCCCGGGTTTAGCAATCAGCCCCAGCATTTT
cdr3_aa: CAISPGFSNQPQHF

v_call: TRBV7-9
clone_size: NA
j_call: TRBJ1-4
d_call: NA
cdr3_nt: TGTGCCAGCAGCTCCTCAGGGTGGCCTAATGAAAAACTGTTTTTT
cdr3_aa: CASSSSGWPNEKLFF

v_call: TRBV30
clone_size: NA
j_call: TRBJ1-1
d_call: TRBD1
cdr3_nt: TGTGCCTGGAGAGGGGACAGGGGGCTGTTGAACACTGAAGCTTTCTTT
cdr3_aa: CAWRGDRGLLNTEAFF

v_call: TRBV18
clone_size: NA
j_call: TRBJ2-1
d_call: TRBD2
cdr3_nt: TGTGCCAGCTCACCAGGGACTATCTTAGGGAATGAGCAGTTCTTC
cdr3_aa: CASSPGTILGNEQFF

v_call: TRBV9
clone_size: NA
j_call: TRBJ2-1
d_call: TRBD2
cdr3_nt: TGTGCCAGCAGCGTAACTAGCGGAACAAGCTCCTACAATGAGCAGTTCTTC
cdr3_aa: CASSVTSGTSSYNEQFF

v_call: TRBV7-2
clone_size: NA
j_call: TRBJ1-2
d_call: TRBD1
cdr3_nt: TGTGCCAGCAGCTCCGGACAGGGAAGCGCCTATGGCTACACCTTC
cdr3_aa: CASSSGQGSAYGYTF

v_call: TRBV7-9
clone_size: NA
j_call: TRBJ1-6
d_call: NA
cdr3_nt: TGTGCCAGCAGCAAAGGAAGGAGGAATTCACCCCTCCACTTT
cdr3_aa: CASSKGRRNSPLHF

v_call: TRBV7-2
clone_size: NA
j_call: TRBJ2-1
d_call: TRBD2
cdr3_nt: TGTGCCAGCAGCGGGGGGGGGTACAATGAGCAGTTCTTC
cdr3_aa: CASSGGGYNEQFF

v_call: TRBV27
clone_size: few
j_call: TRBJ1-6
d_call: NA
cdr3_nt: TGTGCCAGCAGTGGGGGGACTACCGAACCCGCCTATAATTCACCCCTCCACTTT
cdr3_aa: CASSGGTTEPAYNSPLHF

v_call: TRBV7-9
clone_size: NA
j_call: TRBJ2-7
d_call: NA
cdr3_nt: TGTGCCAGCAGCTTAGATGCAGGGATTAGCTCCTACGAGCAGTACTTC
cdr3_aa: CASSLDAGISSYEQYF

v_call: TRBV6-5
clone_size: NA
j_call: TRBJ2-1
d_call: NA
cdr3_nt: TGTGCCAGCAGTCCCGGACAGCTATACAATGAGCAGTTCTTC
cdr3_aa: CASSPGQLYNEQFF

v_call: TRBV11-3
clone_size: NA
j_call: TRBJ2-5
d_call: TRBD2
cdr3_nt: TGTGCCAGCAGCACGGGACTAGCGGGAGTAGAGACCCAGTACTTC
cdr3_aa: CASSTGLAGVETQYF

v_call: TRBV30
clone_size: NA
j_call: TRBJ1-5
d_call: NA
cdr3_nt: TGTGCCTGGAGCCTAAGGGGGGGTGATCAGCCCCAGCATTTT
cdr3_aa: CAWSLRGGDQPQHF

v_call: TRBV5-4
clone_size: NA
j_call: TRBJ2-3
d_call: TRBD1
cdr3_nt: TGTGCCAGCAGCTTGGGGTCGCAGGGGGTAGATACGCAGTATTTT
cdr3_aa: CASSLGSQGVDTQYF

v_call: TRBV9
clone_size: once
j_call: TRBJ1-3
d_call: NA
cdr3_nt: TGTGCCAGCAGCGACTTCCTCTCTGGAAACACCATATATTTT
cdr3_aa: CASSDFLSGNTIYF

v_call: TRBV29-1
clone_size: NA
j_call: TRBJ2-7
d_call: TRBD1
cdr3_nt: TGCAGCGCACGACCCGGGACAGGGACCTACGAGCAGTACTTC
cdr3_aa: CSARPGTGTYEQYF

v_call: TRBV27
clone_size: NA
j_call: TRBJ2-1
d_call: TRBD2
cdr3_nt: TGTGCCAGCAGCAGACTAGCGGGAGAAAGACTTGAGCAGTTCTTC
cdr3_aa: CASSRLAGERLEQFF

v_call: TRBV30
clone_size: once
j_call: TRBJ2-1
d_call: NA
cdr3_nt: TGTGCCTGGGGGGGGTTTCTCTCCTACAATGAGCAGTTCTTC
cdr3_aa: CAWGGFLSYNEQFF

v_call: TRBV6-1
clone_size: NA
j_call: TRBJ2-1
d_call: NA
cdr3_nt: TGTGCCAGCAGTGATTCAGGGGGGGAGCAGTTCTTC
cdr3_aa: CASSDSGGEQFF

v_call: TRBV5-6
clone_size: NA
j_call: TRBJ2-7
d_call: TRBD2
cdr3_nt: TGTGCCAGCAGCTCAGGACTAGCGGGAGTGGGCGAGCAGTACTTC
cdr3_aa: CASSSGLAGVGEQYF

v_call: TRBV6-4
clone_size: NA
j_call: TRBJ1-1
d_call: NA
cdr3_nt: TGTGCCAGCAGACCCGCGGAGGGGAAGAACACTGAAGCTTTCTTT
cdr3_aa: CASRPAEGKNTEAFF

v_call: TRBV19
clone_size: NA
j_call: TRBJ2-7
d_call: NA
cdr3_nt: TGTGCCAGTAGCGAGGCGGGTTCAGCTCTTTACGAGCAGTACTTC
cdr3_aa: CASSEAGSALYEQYF

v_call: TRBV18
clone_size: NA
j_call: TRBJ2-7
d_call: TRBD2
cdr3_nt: TGTGCCAGCTCACCCCGGGGGGGGGTCACCTACGAGCAGTACTTC
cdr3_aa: CASSPRGGVTYEQYF

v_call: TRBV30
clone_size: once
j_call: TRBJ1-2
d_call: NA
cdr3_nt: TGTGCCCGGTTGGAGGGTTCTAACTATGGCTACACCTTC
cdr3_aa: CARLEGSNYGYTF

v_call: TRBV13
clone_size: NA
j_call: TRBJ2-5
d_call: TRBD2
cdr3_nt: TGTGCCAGCAGCCAAACTGCTAGCGGGGGGCCCGGGACCCAGTACTTC
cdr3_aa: CASSQTASGGPGTQYF

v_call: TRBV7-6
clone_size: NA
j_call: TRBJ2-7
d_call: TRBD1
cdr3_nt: TGTGCCAGCAGCTGGGGACAGGCAAGGTCACAAGGATACGAGCAGTACTTC
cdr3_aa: CASSWGQARSQGYEQYF

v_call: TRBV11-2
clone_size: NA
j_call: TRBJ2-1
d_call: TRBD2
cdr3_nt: TGTGCCAGCAGCTTGGGACTAGCGGGGGGTTGGAATGAGCAGTTCTTC
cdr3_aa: CASSLGLAGGWNEQFF

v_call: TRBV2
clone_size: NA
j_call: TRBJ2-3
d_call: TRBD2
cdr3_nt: TGTGCCAGTTCCGGGACTAGCGGGGCAGATACGCAGTATTTT
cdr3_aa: CASSGTSGADTQYF

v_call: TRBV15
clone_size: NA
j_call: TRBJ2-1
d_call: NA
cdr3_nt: TGTGCCACCAGCAGACTAGGAGGAGGGCGAAGCAATGAGCAGTTCTTC
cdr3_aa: CATSRLGGGRSNEQFF

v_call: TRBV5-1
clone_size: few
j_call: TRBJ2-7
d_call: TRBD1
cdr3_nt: TGCGCCAGCAGCTCGGGGACAGGGTGGTCCTACGAGCAGTACTTC
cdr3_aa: CASSSGTGWSYEQYF